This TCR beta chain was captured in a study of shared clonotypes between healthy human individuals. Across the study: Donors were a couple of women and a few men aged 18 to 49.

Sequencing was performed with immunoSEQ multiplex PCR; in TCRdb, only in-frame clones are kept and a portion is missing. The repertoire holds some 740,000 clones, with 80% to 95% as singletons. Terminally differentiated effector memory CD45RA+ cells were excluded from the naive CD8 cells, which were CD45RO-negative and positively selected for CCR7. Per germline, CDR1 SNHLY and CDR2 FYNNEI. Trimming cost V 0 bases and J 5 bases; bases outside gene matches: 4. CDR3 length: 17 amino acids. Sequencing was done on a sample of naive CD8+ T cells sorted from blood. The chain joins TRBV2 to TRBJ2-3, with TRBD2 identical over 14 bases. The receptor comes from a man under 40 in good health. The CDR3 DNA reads TGTGCCAGCAGTGAAGCGACTAGCGGGAGGGCCTTAGATACGCAGTATTTT. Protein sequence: CASSEATSGRALDTQYF.